Below, 20 T cell receptor beta chains from the same sample are listed, as sequenced in a study of T cell responses to AZD1222 COVID-19 vaccine. Measured with immunoSEQ multiplex PCR; TCRdb has only the in-frame clones, and not every one. Of around 130,000 clones listed, 80% to 90% were seen once; the top ten hold around a tenth. The sample here was peripheral blood, taken 28 days after the second AZD1222 dose. These receptors were collected from an adult who received the AZD1222 COVID-19 vaccine.

V is TRBV3-1 (or the pseudogene TRBV3-2) and J is TRBJ2-5, with D perhaps matching TRBD1 (6 bases). CDR3 length equals 13 residues. Trimming pared 6 bases from V and 3 bases from J, leaving 11 bases between. CDR1 is LGHDT and CDR2 is YNNKEL in the germline V gene (reference sequence). The CDR3 loop reads CASRRTAEETQYF. CDR3 bases: TGTGCCAGCAGGCGGACAGCCGAAGAGACCCAGTACTTC.

Here the CDR3 reads CASSESISGGPGTKEMCAEAFF. CDR3 in DNA: TGCGCCAGCAGTGAGTCGATTTCGGGGGGCCCCGGGACGAAGGAAATGTGCGCTGAAGCTTTCTTT. The V call is TRBV10-1, the J call TRBJ1-1; a weak D match, TRBD1 (6 bases). Germline CDR1 reads WNHNN; CDR2 reads SYGVQD (reference sequence). This CDR3 comprises 22 residues. Trimming cost V 0 bases and J 6 bases, with 35 bases left between them.

The chain employs TRBV4-1 and TRBJ2-2; 9 bases fit TRBD1. V was clipped by 0 bases and J by 1 base; unmatched bases: 6. The CDR3 has 18 amino acids. Germline CDR1 and CDR2: MGHRA and YSYEKL. The CDR3 DNA is TGCGCCAGCAGCCAAGAAGGGGGACAGGGTAGGAACACCGGGGAGCTGTTTTTT. Encoded protein: CASSQEGGQGRNTGELFF.

This chain joins TRBV5-4 and TRBJ2-1; D might be TRBD2 (5 bases). Per the germline V gene, CDR1 is SGHNT and CDR2 is YYREEE (reference sequence). The CDR3 length is 15 residues. The V and J ends lost 0 bases and 2 bases respectively, with 9 bases between them. CDR3 protein: CASSLGTSAYNEQFF. The DNA of the CDR3 is TGTGCCAGCAGCTTGGGGACTTCTGCCTACAATGAGCAGTTCTTC. The whole variable domain, filled in from reference TRBV5-4 and TRBJ2-1, reads ETGVTQSPTHLIKTRGQQVTLRCSSQSGHNTVSWYQQALGQGPQFIFQYYREEENGRGNFPPRFSGLQFPNYSSELNVNALELDDSALYLCASSLGTSAYNEQFFGPGTRLTVL.

This chain links TRBV29-1 with TRBJ2-7; TRBD2 agrees at 7 bases. After removal of 4 bases from V and 3 bases from J, the junction contained 6 bases not matched to a gene. The CDR3 extends over 13 amino acids. The germline V gene has CDR1 SQVTM and CDR2 ANQGSEA. CDR3 nucleotides: TGCAGCGTTGGGGGCGGGAGTGGCTACGAGCAGTACTTC. Translated, it gives CSVGGGSGYEQYF.

The gene calls are TRBV11-2 and TRBJ2-7, with TRBD2 matching 15 bases. Germline assignment: CDR1 SGHAT and CDR2 FQNNGV. The ends lost 5 bases at V and 5 bases at J; junction bases unmatched: 4. This CDR3 has 15 amino acids. The CDR3 reads CASSQGLAGGHEQYF. In DNA form, the CDR3 reads TGTGCCAGCAGCCAGGGACTAGCGGGAGGCCACGAGCAGTACTTC.

This chain links TRBV9 with TRBJ1-6; 7 nucleotides line up with TRBD1. V gave up 4 bases and J gave up 7 bases; unmatched junction bases: 8. CDR1 and CDR2 (germline): SGDLS, YYNGEE. This CDR3 region has 15 residues. The DNA of the CDR3 is TGTGCCAGCAGCCCGGGGACAGCGAACAATTCACCCCTCCACTTT. Amino acids: CASSPGTANNSPLHF.

V is TRBV7-2 and J is TRBJ2-7, with D perhaps TRBD2 (5 bases). Per germline, CDR1 SGHTA and CDR2 FQGNSA. The ends were cut back, 2 bases at V and 6 bases at J, with 14 bases in the middle. CDR3 length: 14 residues. CDR3 amino acids: CASSLSHTAGEQYF. CDR3 nucleotides: TGTGCCAGCAGCTTAAGCCACACGGCGGGCGAGCAGTACTTC.

The rearrangement uses TRBV4-2 and TRBJ1-6; D gene uncertain. CDR3 length equals 15 residues. Germline-derived CDR1 and CDR2 are LGHNA and YNFKEQ. V dropped 1 base and J dropped 10 bases, with 14 bases sitting between them. The CDR3 protein is CASSQGARSGSPLHF. For the CDR3, the DNA is TGTGCCAGCAGCCAAGGGGCGAGGTCCGGCTCACCCCTCCACTTT.

The CDR3 bases are TGTGCCATCAGTGAGTCTAAGGAACACACTGAAGCTTTCTTT. It encodes CAISESKEHTEAFF. V gene TRBV10-3 combines with J gene TRBJ1-1, with D hard to call. The germline CDR1 and CDR2 sequences are ENHRY and SYGVKD. The CDR3 consists of 14 residues. V was cut by 0 bases and J by 3 bases, with 8 bases left in between.

This sequence joins TRBV4-3 and TRBJ2-7; 9 nucleotides align to TRBD1. V trimming: 0 bases; J trimming: 0 bases; junction bases outside the gene matches: 3. The CDR3 extends over 16 amino acids. Germline V gene sequence: CDR1 LGHNA, CDR2 YSLEER. The CDR3 region is CASSQEGQGTSYEQYF. DNA of the CDR3: TGCGCCAGCAGCCAAGAAGGACAGGGGACCTCCTACGAGCAGTACTTC.

Here the CDR3 reads CASSYALRTDNSPLHF. The CDR3, as DNA: TGTGCCAGCAGTTACGCCTTACGGACAGATAATTCACCCCTCCACTTT. J is TRBJ1-6 and V is TRBV6-2 or TRBV6-3; perhaps TRBD1 as D (6 bases). The CDR3 totals 16 residues. Trimming pared 2 bases from V and 5 bases from J, leaving 13 bases between. In germline, CDR1 is MNHEY, CDR2 SVGEGT.

To note about this clone: Compared with germline, one end of the junction differs, possibly owing to a read error. The CDR3 nucleotides read TGTGCCAGCAGTTCGCCCGGGACAGGAGGTTACGAGCGGTACTTC. This translates into CASSSPGTGGYERYF. J is TRBJ2-7 and V is TRBV28, with 8 positions matching TRBD1. The CDR3 sequence is 15 residues long. Germline V CDR1 and CDR2: MDHEN, SYDVKM.

This rearrangement joins TRBV3-1 (or the pseudogene TRBV3-2) to TRBJ1-2; perhaps TRBD1 as D (6 bases). The V end was cut by 3 bases, the J end by 0 bases, with 11 bases between. In germline, CDR1 is LGHDT, CDR2 YNNKEL (reference sequence). The CDR3 runs to 15 residues. CDR3 region: CASSQGALANYGYTF. CDR3 coding DNA: TGTGCCAGCAGCCAGGGGGCCCTTGCTAACTATGGCTACACCTTC.

The chain has TRBV19 and TRBJ2-3; a weak D match, TRBD2 (6 bases). The CDR3 runs 13 residues. The V and J ends lost 1 base and 5 bases respectively, with 7 bases between them. From germline, CDR1 is LNHDA and CDR2 SQIVND (reference sequence). In nucleotides, the CDR3 is TGTGCCAGTAGTATAGGGAGGGGAGATACGCAGTATTTT. Protein sequence: CASSIGRGDTQYF. Based on the CDR3 plus reference TRBV19 and TRBJ2-3, the full variable domain is DGGITQSPKYLFRKEGQNVTLSCEQNLNHDAMYWYRQDPGQGLRLIYYSQIVNDFQKGDIAEGYSVSREKKESFPLTVTSAQKNPTAFYLCASSIGRGDTQYFGPGTRLTVL.

This clone has a single count. The chain couples TRBV5-6 to TRBJ2-4; 10 bases line up with TRBD1. Germline V gene lookup returns CDR1 SGHDT and CDR2 YYEEEE. This CDR3 has 14 residues. Losses at the gene ends were 4 bases for V and 3 bases for J; bases not matched to a gene: 1. The CDR3 reads CASSRDRGKNIQYF. Written as DNA, the CDR3 is TGTGCCAGCAGCCGGGACAGGGGCAAAAACATTCAGTACTTC.

V is TRBV5-1 and J is TRBJ1-2; TRBD1 is a possible D gene (6 bases). The CDR3 is 14 amino acids. Trimming shortened V by 2 bases and J by 3 bases, and 11 bases separated the two germline ends. Germline-derived CDR1 and CDR2 are SGHRS and YFSETQ. CDR3 sequence reads: CASSLGTSDYGYTF. The CDR3 region has the DNA TGCGCCAGCAGCTTAGGGACATCCGACTATGGCTACACCTTC.

The chain uses TRBV4-1 and TRBJ1-4; D may be TRBD1 (5 bases). Looked up from germline, CDR1 is MGHRA and CDR2 is YSYEKL. The CDR3 has 15 residues. With 2 bases removed from V and 3 bases from J, the gap between germline ends came to 10 bases. The CDR3 spells CASSQLGGPNEKLFF. The CDR3 bases are TGCGCCAGCAGCCAATTGGGGGGACCTAATGAAAAACTGTTTTTT.

V is TRBV7-6 and J is TRBJ1-1; possibly TRBD1 for D (6 bases). Looked up from germline, CDR1 is SGHVS and CDR2 is FNYEAQ. The length of the CDR3 is 15 residues. The V end lost 5 bases, the J end lost 0 bases, and 13 bases lay between the germline ends. The DNA of the CDR3 is TGTGCCAGCAGCCTCGGACAGTCGATGAACACTGAAGCTTTCTTT. Translating gives CASSLGQSMNTEAFF.

The chain carries TRBV2 and TRBJ2-2; 9 positions agree with TRBD1. The junction had 0 bases not matched to a gene; V was cut back by 6 bases and J by 4 bases. This CDR3 comprises 13 residues. CDR1 and CDR2 from the germline V gene are SNHLY and FYNNEI. The CDR3, as DNA: TGTGCCAGCAGACAGGGGGCCACCGGGGAGCTGTTTTTT. This codes for CASRQGATGELFF.